The sequence of this TCR beta chain was determined in a study of CD8 T cells in Susac syndrome. Findings and limits, study-wide: It was acknowledged in the study that the number of individuals who were included in its TCR sequencing and HLA analysis was relatively small.

Random hexamers primed reverse transcription of about 0.45 to 1 ug RNA. The amplification used immunoSEQ multiplex PCR on TCR beta CDR3; it spanned 54 Vbeta and 13 Jbeta. From the immunoSEQ multiplex PCR reads, TCRdb called clonotypes with MiXCR, one entry per CDR3 protein. The sample consists of fewer than 150,000 distinct CDR3 sequences, nearly 95% of them appearing once. This CDR3 has 15 amino acids. The germline CDR1 and CDR2 sequences are MDHEN and SYDVKM. Trimming removed 6 bases at V and 0 bases at J, with 12 bases between. The authors carried out high-throughput sequencing of TCR beta. They applied it to CD8+ and CD4+ T cells obtained from blood. The authors negatively isolated CD8+ and CD4+ T cells and FACS-enriched TEMRA cells. In regard to this clonotype: Antigen specificity is unknown.

This clonotype was obtained from a human donor in good health. The chain couples TRBV28 to TRBJ1-3; maybe TRBD1 (5 bases). Sequencing was carried out using CD4+ T cells from PBMCs. DNA of the CDR3: TGTGCCAGCAGCATCCCAGGGAGCTCTGGAAACACCATATATTTT. It specifies CASSIPGSSGNTIYF.